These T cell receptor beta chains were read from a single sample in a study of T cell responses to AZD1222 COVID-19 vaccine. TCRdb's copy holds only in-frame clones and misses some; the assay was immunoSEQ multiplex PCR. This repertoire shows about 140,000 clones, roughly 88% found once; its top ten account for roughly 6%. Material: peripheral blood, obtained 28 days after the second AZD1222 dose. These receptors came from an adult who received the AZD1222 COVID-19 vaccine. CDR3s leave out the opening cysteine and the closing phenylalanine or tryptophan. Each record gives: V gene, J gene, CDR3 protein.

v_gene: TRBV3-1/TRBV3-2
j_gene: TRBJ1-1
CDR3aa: ASSQSATVTTEAF

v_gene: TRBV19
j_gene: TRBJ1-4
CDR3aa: ATQVQGVGKLF

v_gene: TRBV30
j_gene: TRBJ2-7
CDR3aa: AWNTNRYEQY

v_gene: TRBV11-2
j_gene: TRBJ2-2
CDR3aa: ASSLDRNTGELF

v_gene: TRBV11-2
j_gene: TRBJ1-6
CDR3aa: ASSPPGSPLH

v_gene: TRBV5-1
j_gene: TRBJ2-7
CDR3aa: ASSQPGLAGYSYEQY

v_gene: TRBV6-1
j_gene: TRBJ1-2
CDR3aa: ASSSEPHYGYT

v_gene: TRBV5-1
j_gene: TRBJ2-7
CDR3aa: ASSSGGSEQY

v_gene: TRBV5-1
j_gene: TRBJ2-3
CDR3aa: ASTLTGGATDTQY

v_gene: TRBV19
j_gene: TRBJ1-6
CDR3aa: ASSVMAGQGISPLH

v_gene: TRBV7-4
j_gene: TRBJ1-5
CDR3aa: ASSLKTGGVNQPQH

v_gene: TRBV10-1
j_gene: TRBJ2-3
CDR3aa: ASSDTRATVTQY

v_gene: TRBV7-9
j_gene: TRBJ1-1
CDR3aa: ASSSRAGEATEAF

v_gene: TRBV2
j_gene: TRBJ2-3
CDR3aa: ASSETGWGIGDTQY

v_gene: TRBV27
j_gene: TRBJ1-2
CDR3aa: ASSHPAGSGYT

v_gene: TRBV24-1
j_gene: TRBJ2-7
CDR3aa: ATSAETGYEQY

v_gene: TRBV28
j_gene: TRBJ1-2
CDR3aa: ASTLSRGFGGYT

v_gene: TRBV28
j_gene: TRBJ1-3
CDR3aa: ARGLRLGQAHSGNTIY

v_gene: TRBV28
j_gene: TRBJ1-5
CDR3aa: ASSWGVGGQPQH

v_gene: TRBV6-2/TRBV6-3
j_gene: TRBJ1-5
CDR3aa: ASSYSGGTGGLNQPQH